This TCR beta chain was documented in a study of blood T cell repertoires in COVID-19. The method was immunoSEQ multiplex PCR; TCRdb's version includes in-frame clones alone and lacks a portion of them. The sample has around 220,000 clones, 82% seen once. The CDR3 is 14 amino acids. Germline V gives CDR1 LNHDA, CDR2 SQIVND (reference sequence). Trimming removed 6 bases from V and 2 bases from J, with 13 bases in between. Sample: peripheral blood. This TCR came from a woman of 80 years or more with active or convalescent COVID-19. The chain recombines TRBV19 with TRBJ1-2; maybe TRBD1 (6 bases). The CDR3 loop is CASRETGGNYGYTF. In nucleotides, the CDR3 is TGTGCCAGTAGGGAGACAGGCGGAAACTATGGCTACACCTTC.